This TCR beta chain is drawn from a study of blood T cell repertoires in COVID-19. For the study at large: Acute-phase and convalescent COVID-19 samples originated in the United States, Italy and Spain. The analysed material was cDNA or gDNA that came from T cells, B-cell-depleted T cells, or PBMCs.

In Seattle, patients joined the study during active infection and were tracked longitudinally. Per the authors' pipeline: The assay estimated nucleated cells by amplifying reference gene primers. Assay: immunoSEQ multiplex PCR; the TCRdb copy retains only in-frame clones and omits some. V and J calls and clone size are those listed in that table; D and trimming were worked out from the DNA. Of more than 95,000 clones listed, 81% are singletons. CDR1 SGHRS and CDR2 YFSETQ come from the germline V gene. The V gene end was trimmed by 7 bases and the J gene end by 2 bases; junction bases not matched to a gene: 3. CDR3 length: 13 residues.

The receptor was derived from a young man with COVID-19, enrolled during active disease. Sequencing was carried out using peripheral blood. The genes are TRBV5-1 and TRBJ2-1; 7 bases line up with TRBD2. In nucleotides, the CDR3 is TGCGCCAGCGGGAGGGGCCCCTACAATGAGCAGTTCTTC. Its protein is CASGRGPYNEQFF.